The source of this T cell receptor (beta chain) is a study of T cell responses to AZD1222 COVID-19 vaccine. At the level of the study: Investigators merged groups given second doses at roughly 4 or roughly 12 weeks. Study-level points and caveats: Within unmutated variant regions lay the reported targets of nearly half of spike-specific TCRs. Dominant at 160-218 and 743-854, vaccine-associated CD4 TCRs also spanned spike.

As concerns this clone: Its antigen is unknown.

The CDR3 is 16 amino acids. Trimming removed 0 bases from V and 5 bases from J, with 15 bases in between. CDR1 is MGHRA, CDR2 YSYEKL, per germline. Profiled with immunoSEQ multiplex PCR; TCRdb holds only in-frame clones, not every one. The data contain about 85,000 clones, 88% of them singletons. This TCR was sampled from an adult in good health. The chain combines TRBV4-1 with TRBJ2-3; tentative D call: TRBD1 (6 bases). The material was peripheral blood, obtained on day 0 of AZD1222 vaccination. The DNA of the CDR3 is TGCGCCAGCAGCCAAGAAGGGACAAAAGTAGGAGATACGCAGTATTTT. This codes for CASSQEGTKVGDTQYF.